Presented here are 17 T cell receptor beta chains from one specimen sequenced in a study of blood T cell repertoires in COVID-19. The table came from immunoSEQ multiplex PCR; TCRdb's copy has only in-frame clones and leaves some out. In the table there are 140,000 or so clones, around 81% of which are singletons. Sequenced material: peripheral blood. The receptors originated from a woman between 50 and 59 years old with acute or convalescent COVID-19.

This rearrangement joins TRBV5-1 to TRBJ2-2, with 7 bases lining up with TRBD1. Per germline, CDR1 SGHRS and CDR2 YFSETQ. The CDR3 has 14 amino acids. V was pared by 5 bases and J by 5 bases, with 6 bases of the junction left unmatched. As DNA, the CDR3 is TGCGCCAGCAGGACAGGGTTGTTAACCGGGGAGCTGTTTTTT. This codes for CASRTGLLTGELFF. Based on the CDR3 plus reference TRBV5-1 and TRBJ2-2, the full variable domain is KAGVTQTPRYLIKTRGQQVTLSCSPISGHRSVSWYQQTPGQGLQFLFEYFSETQRNKGNFPGRFSGRQFSNSRSEMNVSTLELGDSALYLCASRTGLLTGELFFGEGSRLTVL.

The gene calls are TRBV2 and TRBJ1-3, with D maybe TRBD1 (6 bases). This CDR3 contains 15 residues. The germline CDR1 and CDR2 sequences are SNHLY and FYNNEI. Trimming cost V 6 bases and J 0 bases, with 12 bases left between them. CDR3 residues: CASSEQGNSGNTIYF. DNA of the CDR3: TGTGCCAGCAGCGAGCAGGGGAACTCTGGAAACACCATATATTTT.

The chain recombines TRBV3-1 (or the pseudogene TRBV3-2) with TRBJ1-5; D is undetermined. The germline gives CDR1 LGHDT, CDR2 YNNKEL (reference sequence). V dropped 0 bases and J dropped 6 bases, with 6 bases sitting between them. The CDR3 spans 13 residues. CDR3 region: CASSQDRSQPQHF. CDR3 DNA: TGTGCCAGCAGCCAAGACCGGAGTCAGCCCCAGCATTTT.

This clone was found once. This sequence joins TRBV5-1 and TRBJ1-2; 12 bases match TRBD1. V was clipped by 0 bases and J by 6 bases; unmatched bases: 6. Germline V lookup: CDR1 SGHRS, CDR2 YFSETQ. This CDR3 region has 16 residues. As DNA, the CDR3 is TGCGCCAGCAGCTTGGCCGGGACAGGGGGCGAGGATGGCTACACCTTC. It yields the protein CASSLAGTGGEDGYTF. Together with reference TRBV5-1 and TRBJ1-2, the CDR3 gives the full variable domain: KAGVTQTPRYLIKTRGQQVTLSCSPISGHRSVSWYQQTPGQGLQFLFEYFSETQRNKGNFPGRFSGRQFSNSRSEMNVSTLELGDSALYLCASSLAGTGGEDGYTFGSGTRLTVV.

This clone appeared a single time. The V call is TRBV9, the J call TRBJ1-2, with TRBD1 matching 9 bases. CDR3 size: 15 residues. CDR1 is SGDLS, CDR2 YYNGEE, per germline. The V segment lost 0 bases and the J segment 4 bases; nucleotides outside the gene matches: 4. The CDR3 region is CASSVGQGGSYGYTF. CDR3 in DNA: TGTGCCAGCAGCGTAGGACAGGGGGGGAGCTATGGCTACACCTTC.

The chain links TRBV19 to TRBJ1-2; 8 nucleotides match TRBD1. CDR1 is LNHDA, CDR2 SQIVND, per germline (reference sequence). V gave up 5 bases and J gave up 6 bases; unmatched junction bases: 11. This CDR3 comprises 15 residues. The CDR3 here is CASSLWTGNRNGYTF. CDR3 bases: TGTGCCAGTAGTCTCTGGACAGGGAATAGGAATGGCTACACCTTC. Full variable domain (remainder filled in from reference TRBV19 and TRBJ1-2): DGGITQSPKYLFRKEGQNVTLSCEQNLNHDAMYWYRQDPGQGLRLIYYSQIVNDFQKGDIAEGYSVSREKKESFPLTVTSAQKNPTAFYLCASSLWTGNRNGYTFGSGTRLTVV.

The chain links TRBV5-5 to TRBJ1-6; 7 nucleotides agree with TRBD1. The CDR3 totals 13 residues. Germline values: CDR1 SGHKS, CDR2 YYEKEE (reference sequence). Losses at the gene ends were 7 bases for V and 8 bases for J; bases not matched to a gene: 6. The CDR3 is CASHGTDYSPLHF. In DNA, the CDR3 is TGTGCCAGCCACGGGACAGATTATTCACCCCTCCACTTT.

This chain uses TRBV5-1 with TRBJ2-1, with 7 bases matching TRBD2. Germline CDR1 and CDR2: SGHRS and YFSETQ. CDR3 size: 13 residues. After removal of 1 base from V and 9 bases from J, the junction contained 4 bases not matched to a gene. The CDR3 spells CASSLRRGSEQFF. The CDR3 bases are TGCGCCAGCAGCTTGCGGCGGGGGAGTGAGCAGTTCTTC.

The genes are TRBV25-1 and TRBJ2-2; 7 nucleotides agree with TRBD1. The V segment lost 4 bases and the J segment 3 bases; nucleotides outside the gene matches: 5. The CDR3 has 15 amino acids. CDR1 is MGHDK, CDR2 SYGVNS, per germline. This CDR3 reads CASSVPDRDTGELFF. CDR3 DNA: TGTGCCAGCAGTGTTCCCGACAGGGACACCGGGGAGCTGTTTTTT.

The chain uses TRBV6-5 and TRBJ1-1; 7 bases fit TRBD1. V lost 8 bases to trimming and J lost 4 bases; unmatched junction nucleotides: 10. Germline V gene sequence: CDR1 MNHEY, CDR2 SVGAGI. The CDR3 runs 14 residues. The CDR3 spells CASGIDRDATEAFF. The CDR3 DNA reads TGTGCCAGCGGGATCGACAGGGACGCCACTGAAGCTTTCTTT.

The chain employs TRBV4-3 and TRBJ1-2; TRBD1 aligns across 7 bases. Germline V gene lookup returns CDR1 LGHNA and CDR2 YSLEER. The junction had 10 bases not matched to a gene; V was cut back by 0 bases and J by 6 bases. The CDR3 runs 16 residues. For the CDR3, the DNA is TGCGCCAGCAGCCAAGACCCGGGACAGAAAACAGATGGCTACACCTTC. It encodes CASSQDPGQKTDGYTF.

This chain uses TRBV7-3 with TRBJ1-2; TRBD1 might be the D (6 bases). The germline CDR1 and CDR2 sequences are SGHTA and FQGTGA. The CDR3 has 15 residues. V lost 5 bases, J lost 4 bases, and 17 bases lay in between. The CDR3, as DNA: TGTGCCAGCAGCCCAAGCCGGGGGGCAAGCTATGGCTACACCTTC. Translated: CASSPSRGASYGYTF. Full variable domain (outside the CDR3, taken from reference TRBV7-3 and TRBJ1-2): GAGVSQTPSNKVTEKGKYVELRCDPISGHTALYWYRQSLGQGPEFLIYFQGTGAADDSGLPNDRFFAVRPEGSVSTLKIQRTERGDSAVYLCASSPSRGASYGYTFGSGTRLTVV.

J is TRBJ1-5 and V is TRBV27, with a tentative D call TRBD1 (5 bases). The CDR3 is made up of 13 amino acids. V lost 3 bases, J lost 7 bases, and 10 bases lay in between. Germline CDR1 and CDR2: MNHEY and SMNVEV (reference sequence). CDR3 sequence reads: CASSFQGGQPQHF. The CDR3 nucleotides read TGTGCCAGCAGTTTTCAGGGAGGGCAGCCCCAGCATTTT.

The chain has TRBV3-1 (or the pseudogene TRBV3-2) and TRBJ2-7; 12 bases line up with TRBD2. V lost 1 base and J lost 2; bases outside the gene matches: 6. The CDR3 has 17 residues. Germline loops: CDR1 LGHDT, CDR2 YNNKEL (reference sequence). CDR3 sequence: CASSQVTSGGLAYEQYF. The CDR3 region has the DNA TGTGCCAGCAGCCAAGTGACTAGCGGGGGCCTTGCCTACGAGCAGTACTTC.

The V gene is TRBV5-1, the J gene TRBJ1-5; 7 bases match TRBD1. CDR3 length: 15 residues. Germline assignment: CDR1 SGHRS and CDR2 YFSETQ. Trimming removed 1 base from V and 4 bases from J; junction bases left unmatched: 5. The CDR3 sequence: CASSLTAGGNQPQHF. The CDR3, as DNA: TGCGCCAGCAGCTTGACGGCAGGGGGGAATCAGCCCCAGCATTTT.

V gene TRBV23-1 combines with J gene TRBJ1-2; the D is unclear. TRBV23-1 is labeled an ORF, and its function is uncertain. CDR3 length equals 18 residues. The V end was cut by 0 bases, the J end by 2 bases, with 19 bases between. CDR3 in amino acids: CASSQSDQGVTVNYGYTF. The CDR3 DNA follows: TGCGCCAGCAGTCAATCCGACCAAGGAGTTACCGTAAACTATGGCTACACCTTC.

V is TRBV6-5 and J is TRBJ1-1; D is ambiguous. The V gene's germline CDR1 is MNHEY and CDR2 SVGAGI. V was shortened by 6 bases and J by 1 base, with 9 bases between the two germline ends. CDR3 size: 13 residues. The CDR3 nucleotides read TGTGCCAGCAGCACTAGGACGAACACTGAAGCTTTCTTT. Residues: CASSTRTNTEAFF.